This record covers a single T cell receptor beta chain. Its matching antigen is unknown. The CDR3 extends over 17 amino acids. Trimming removed 6 bases from V and 4 bases from J; junction bases left unmatched: 11. CDR1 is SQVTM and CDR2 is ANQGSEA in the germline V gene. The survey-level immunoSEQ assay was used. As handled by the study authors: The detection floor for productive clonotype frequency was 2.59 x 10-5. The repertoire was sequenced with immunoSEQ multiplex PCR; TCRdb's copy has only in-frame clones and lacks some. V, J and clone size are taken as reported in that table, and D and trimming were inferred from the DNA itself. The sample shows approximately 52,000 clones, roughly two thirds of them seen only once. The entry originates in a study of STAT5B mutations in CD4+ large granular lymphocyte leukemia. Whole-study results and caveats: About 24% of private leukemic clonotypes occurred rarely in other patients' non-leukemic repertoires.

This receptor was taken from a human donor in good health. This chain links TRBV29-1 with TRBJ2-3; 15 bases line up with TRBD2. The material sequenced was CD4+ T cells from blood buffy coats. The CDR3 protein is CSVIGLAGGPTADTQYF. The CDR3 DNA is TGCAGCGTGATCGGACTAGCGGGGGGGCCCACCGCAGATACGCAGTATTTT.